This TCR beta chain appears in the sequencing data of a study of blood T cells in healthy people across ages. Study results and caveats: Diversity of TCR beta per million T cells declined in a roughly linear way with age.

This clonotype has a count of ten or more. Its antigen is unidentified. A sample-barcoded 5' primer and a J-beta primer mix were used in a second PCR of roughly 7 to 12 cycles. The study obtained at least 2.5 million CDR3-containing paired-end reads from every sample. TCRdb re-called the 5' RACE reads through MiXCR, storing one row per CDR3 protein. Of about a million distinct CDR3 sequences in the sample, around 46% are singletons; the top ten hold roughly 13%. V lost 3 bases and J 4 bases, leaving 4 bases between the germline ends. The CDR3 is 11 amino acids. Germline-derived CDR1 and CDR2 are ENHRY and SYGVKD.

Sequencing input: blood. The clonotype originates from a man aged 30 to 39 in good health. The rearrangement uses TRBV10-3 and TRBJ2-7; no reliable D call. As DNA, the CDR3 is TGTGCCATCAGTGATGGGTACGAGCAGTACTTC. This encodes CAISDGYEQYF.